This T cell receptor beta chain was identified in a study of early T cells in non-severe SARS-CoV-2 infection. TCRdb independently ran MiXCR on the 5' RACE reads; one entry per CDR3 protein. This sample has tens of thousands of distinct CDR3 sequences, with about 4.5% found just once. This CDR3 is 15 amino acids long. Germline CDR1 is SQVTM and CDR2 is ANQGSEA. J lost 8 bases, V lost 7 bases, and 13 bases had no gene match. The TCR originated in an adult who was a healthcare worker with PCR-confirmed SARS-CoV-2 infection or an uninfected control (not recorded which). The starting material was whole blood, obtained at baseline. The V gene is TRBV29-1, the J gene TRBJ2-1, with TRBD2 matching over 11 bases. The CDR3 region is CSGLPLAGGRDEQFF. The CDR3 coding sequence is TGCAGCGGCCTTCCCCTAGCGGGGGGAAGGGATGAGCAGTTCTTC.